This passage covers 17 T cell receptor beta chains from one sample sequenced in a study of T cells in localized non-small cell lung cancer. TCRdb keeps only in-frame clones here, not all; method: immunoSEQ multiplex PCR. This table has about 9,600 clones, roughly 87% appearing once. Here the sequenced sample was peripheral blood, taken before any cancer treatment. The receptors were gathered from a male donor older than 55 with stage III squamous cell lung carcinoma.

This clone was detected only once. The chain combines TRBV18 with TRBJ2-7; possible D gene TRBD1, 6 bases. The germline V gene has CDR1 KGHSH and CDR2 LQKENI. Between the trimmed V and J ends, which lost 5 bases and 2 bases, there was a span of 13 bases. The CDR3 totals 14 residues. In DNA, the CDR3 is TGTGCCAGCTCAGGGGCGGACAGAGCCTACGAGCAGTACTTC. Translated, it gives CASSGADRAYEQYF.

CDR3 nucleotides: TGTGCCAGCAGTGACGACAATGAGCAGTTCTTC. Translation gives CASSDDNEQFF. V and J are TRBV2 and TRBJ2-1; no clear D gene. Germline CDR1 reads SNHLY; CDR2 reads FYNNEI. V was trimmed by 3 bases and J by 5 bases, leaving 2 bases between them. There are 11 residues in the CDR3.

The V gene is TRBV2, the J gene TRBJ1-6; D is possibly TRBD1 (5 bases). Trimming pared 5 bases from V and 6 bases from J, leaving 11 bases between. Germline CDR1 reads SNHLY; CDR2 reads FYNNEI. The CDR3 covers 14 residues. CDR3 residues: CASSRQKVNSPLHF. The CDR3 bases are TGTGCCAGCAGTAGACAGAAGGTTAATTCACCCCTCCACTTT.

The chain's CDR3 is CASSPGVEAWNTEAFF. The CDR3 coding sequence is TGTGCCAGCAGCCCAGGGGTGGAAGCCTGGAACACTGAAGCTTTCTTT. This chain uses TRBV5-6 with TRBJ1-1; D perhaps matches TRBD1 (6 bases). This CDR3 region has 16 residues. The germline CDR1 and CDR2 sequences are SGHDT and YYEEEE. The germline V and J ends were trimmed by 4 bases and 1 base, with 17 bases remaining between them.

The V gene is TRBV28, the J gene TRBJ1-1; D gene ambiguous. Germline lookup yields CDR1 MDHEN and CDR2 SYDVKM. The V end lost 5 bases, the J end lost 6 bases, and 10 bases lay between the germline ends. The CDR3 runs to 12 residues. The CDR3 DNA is TGTGCCAGCAGTCCTGTGGGCGCTGAAGCTTTCTTT. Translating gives CASSPVGAEAFF.

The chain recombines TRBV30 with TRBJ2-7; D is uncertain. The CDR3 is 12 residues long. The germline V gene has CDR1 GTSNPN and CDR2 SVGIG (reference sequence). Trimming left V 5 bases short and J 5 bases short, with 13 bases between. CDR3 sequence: CAWRVGRDEQYF. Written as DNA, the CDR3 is TGTGCCTGGCGGGTAGGTCGAGACGAGCAGTACTTC.

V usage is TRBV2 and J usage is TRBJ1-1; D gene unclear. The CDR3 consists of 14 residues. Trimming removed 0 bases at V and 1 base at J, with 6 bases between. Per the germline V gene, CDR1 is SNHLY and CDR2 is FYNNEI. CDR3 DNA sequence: TGTGCCAGCAGTGAAGCGTTGGGGAACACTGAAGCTTTCTTT. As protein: CASSEALGNTEAFF.

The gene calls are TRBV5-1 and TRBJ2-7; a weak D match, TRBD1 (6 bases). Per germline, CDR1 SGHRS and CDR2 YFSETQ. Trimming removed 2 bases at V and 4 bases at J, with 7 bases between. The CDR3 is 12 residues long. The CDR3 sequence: CASSLGQYEQYF. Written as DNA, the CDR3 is TGCGCCAGCAGCTTAGGACAGTACGAGCAGTACTTC.

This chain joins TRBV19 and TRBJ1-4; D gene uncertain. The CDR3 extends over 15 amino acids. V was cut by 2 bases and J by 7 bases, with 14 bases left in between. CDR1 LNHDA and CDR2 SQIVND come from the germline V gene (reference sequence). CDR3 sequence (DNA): TGTGCCAGTAGTATAAGGGCAGGATACGGTGAAAAACTGTTTTTT. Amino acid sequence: CASSIRAGYGEKLFF.

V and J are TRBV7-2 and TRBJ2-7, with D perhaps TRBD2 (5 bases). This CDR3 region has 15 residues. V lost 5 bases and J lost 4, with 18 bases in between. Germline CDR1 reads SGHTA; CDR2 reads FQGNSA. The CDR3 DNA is TGTGCCAGCAGCAGAGGCACGGGATCACAATACGAGCAGTACTTC. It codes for CASSRGTGSQYEQYF. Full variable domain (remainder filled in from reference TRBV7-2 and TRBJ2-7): GAGVSQSPSNKVTEKGKDVELRCDPISGHTALYWYRQSLGQGLEFLIYFQGNSAPDKSGLPSDRFSAERTGGSVSTLTIQRTQQEDSAVYLCASSRGTGSQYEQYFGPGTRLTVT.

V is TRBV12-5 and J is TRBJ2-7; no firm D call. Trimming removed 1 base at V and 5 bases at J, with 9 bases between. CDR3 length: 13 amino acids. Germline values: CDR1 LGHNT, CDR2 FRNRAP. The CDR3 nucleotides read TGTGCTAGTGGTTTGGGAGTAGGGCACGAGCAGTACTTC. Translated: CASGLGVGHEQYF.

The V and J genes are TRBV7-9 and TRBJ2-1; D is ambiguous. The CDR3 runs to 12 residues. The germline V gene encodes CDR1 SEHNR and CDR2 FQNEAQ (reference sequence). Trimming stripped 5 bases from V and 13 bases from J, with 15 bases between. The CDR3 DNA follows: TGTGCCAGCAGCCCAACTGCCGGCCTACAGTTCTTC. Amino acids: CASSPTAGLQFF.

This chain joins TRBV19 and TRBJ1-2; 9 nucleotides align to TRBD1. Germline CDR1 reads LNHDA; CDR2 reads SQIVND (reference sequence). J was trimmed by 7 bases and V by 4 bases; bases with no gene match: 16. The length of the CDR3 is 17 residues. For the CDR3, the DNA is TGTGCCAGTAGTAACATTCGGGACAGGGCTTTTTTTGGTGGCTACACCTTC. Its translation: CASSNIRDRAFFGGYTF.

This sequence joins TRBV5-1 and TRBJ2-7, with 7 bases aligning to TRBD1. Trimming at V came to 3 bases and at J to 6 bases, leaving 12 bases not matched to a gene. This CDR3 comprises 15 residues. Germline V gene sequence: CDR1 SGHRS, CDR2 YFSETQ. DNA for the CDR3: TGCGCCAGCAGCTATCAGGGACAGCCGGGGACCGAGCAGTACTTC. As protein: CASSYQGQPGTEQYF.

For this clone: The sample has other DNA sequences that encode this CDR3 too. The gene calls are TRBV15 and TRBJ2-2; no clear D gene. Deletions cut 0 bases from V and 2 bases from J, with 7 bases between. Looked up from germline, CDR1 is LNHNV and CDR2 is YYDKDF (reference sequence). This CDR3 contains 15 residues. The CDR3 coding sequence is TGTGCCACCAGCAGAGATCGCATCAACACCGGGGAGCTGTTTTTT. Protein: CATSRDRINTGELFF.

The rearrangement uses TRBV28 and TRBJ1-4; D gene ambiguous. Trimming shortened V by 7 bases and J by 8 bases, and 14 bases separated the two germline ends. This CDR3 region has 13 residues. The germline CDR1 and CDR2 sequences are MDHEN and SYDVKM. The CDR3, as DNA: TGTGCCAGCACCCCCGGCCTTTCGGAAAAACTGTTTTTT. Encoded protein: CASTPGLSEKLFF.

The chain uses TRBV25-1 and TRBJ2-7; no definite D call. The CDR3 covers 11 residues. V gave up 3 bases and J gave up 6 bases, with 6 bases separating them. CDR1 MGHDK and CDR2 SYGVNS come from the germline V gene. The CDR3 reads CASSDPTEQYF. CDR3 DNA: TGTGCCAGCAGTGACCCAACCGAGCAGTACTTC.